This T cell receptor (beta chain) was sequenced for a study of identifying expanded T cells in peripheral blood. Study-wide results and caveats: Variance in clone template counts between approximately 2-week samples significantly increased with total template count across all healthy donors. About 1.3 clones differed between technical replicates, versus about 17 and 20 over time.

Assay used: immunoSEQ multiplex PCR; TCRdb lists only in-frame clones, some missing. The table records some 130,000 clones, approximately 86% of them present only once. The CDR3 sequence is 14 residues long. With 4 bases removed from V and 0 bases from J, the gap between germline ends came to 9 bases. From germline, CDR1 is SGHRS and CDR2 YFSETQ. About this clone: Antigen unknown.

Healthy donors had no documented immune events, such as infections, while sampled. Sequenced sample: blood. This clonotype was sampled from a person aged 18-69 years in good health. The chain links TRBV5-1 to TRBJ2-3; D not certain. This chain's CDR3 is CASSLDPSTDTQYF. The CDR3 DNA reads as TGCGCCAGCAGCCTTGATCCTAGCACAGATACGCAGTATTTT.